This T cell receptor beta chain appears in the sequencing data of a study of T cells in localized non-small cell lung cancer (dated by TCRdb to 2018 to 2021). In the study overall: The study analyzed T cell repertoires of hundreds of early-stage NSCLC patients, comparing tumors and uninvolved tumor-adjacent lungs. All 240 or so NSCLC patients in the cohort were treatment-naive and had localized lung tumors that were resected. A mean age of roughly 66 years was recorded for the NSCLC patients, of whom 120 to 150 were male and some 100 were female.

What the authors observed across the whole study: Higher T cell density in blood was associated with longer overall survival, whereas higher clonality in adjacent lung was associated with shorter survival. Because multi-region tumor sequencing was not done, intratumor heterogeneity could not be ruled out. Because the study design was exploratory, TCR variables were selected using unadjusted p-values without false-discovery rate correction. A median of 57 of the top 100 tumor clones turned up in the paired uninvolved adjacent lung, and 25 to 35 of those clones also ranked among the top 100 of that same adjacent lung. Uninvolved tumor-adjacent lung showed the highest T cell clonality, higher than tumor, which suggests more focused antigenic responses in the adjacent lung.

With respect to this clone: The target of this receptor is not known. No base quality information exists; no much larger clone differs at one position.

TCR beta CDR3 regions were sequenced from DNA using the immunoSEQ Assay. In the authors' own workflow: To compute T cell density, TCR beta template counts were normalized to usable DNA, which was estimated by amplifying housekeeping genes. Richness was estimated with the preseqR package, extrapolating to 400,000 templates for PBMC samples and 120,000 templates for tissue samples. Clonality was taken to be one minus Pielou's evenness. Differential abundance testing on productive amino-acid clonotypes, with a minimum total count of 5 and an alpha of 0.1, was used to identify tissue-enriched TCRs. Repertoire overlap between compartments was quantified with the Jaccard Index and Morisita Overlap Index. GLIPH grouped TCR beta CDR3s together with public tetramer-defined viral CDR3s, and a viral motif had to include at least three viral sequences and also show V-gene enrichment. TCRdb obtained this table from immuneACCESS and retained in-frame rearrangements with V and J assigned. These tables miss some clones; where compared with another copy, unresolved V genes account for less than half of the shortfall, and the remainder is unexplained. D and trimming come from the DNA, and the V and J calls and clone size come from that table. This sample is represented by a few thousand clones; under 30% of them were singletons. Jointly, the top ten make up approximately 23% of the sample.

At diagnosis, tumor, uninvolved tumor-adjacent lung and peripheral blood were collected and then preserved as a mix of FFPE and fresh-frozen material. Including the terminal cysteine and phenylalanine, the CDR3 comprises 15 residues. The entry retains the CDR3 DNA only, 45 bases that are in frame from base 1. The germline V gene sets CDR1 to SGHTS and CDR2 to YDEGEE. Ends trimmed: V by 4 bases, J by 6 bases; bases unmatched to a gene: 10. This material consisted of lung tumor tissue, taken before any cancer treatment. This TCR came from a male donor aged 60 or over with stage II squamous cell lung carcinoma. Recombination linked TRBV5-8 to TRBJ2-1, with 7 bases in between that match TRBD2. The nucleotide sequence reads as follows: TGTGCCAGCAGCCCCAGGACTAGAGGCGGCAATGAGCAGTTCTTC. It specifies CASSPRTRGGNEQFF.